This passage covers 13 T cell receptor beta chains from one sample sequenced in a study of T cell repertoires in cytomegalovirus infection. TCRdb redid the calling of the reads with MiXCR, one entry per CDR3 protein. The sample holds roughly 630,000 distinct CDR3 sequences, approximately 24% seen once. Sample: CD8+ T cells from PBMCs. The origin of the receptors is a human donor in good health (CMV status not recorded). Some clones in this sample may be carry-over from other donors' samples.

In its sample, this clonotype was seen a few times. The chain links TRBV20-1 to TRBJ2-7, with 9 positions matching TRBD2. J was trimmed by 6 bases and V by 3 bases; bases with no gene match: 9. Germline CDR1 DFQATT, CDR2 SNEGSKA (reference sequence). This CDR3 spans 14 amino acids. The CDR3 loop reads CSASPGLALGEQYF. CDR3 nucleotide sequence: TGCAGTGCTAGTCCCGGACTAGCGCTGGGCGAGCAGTACTTC.

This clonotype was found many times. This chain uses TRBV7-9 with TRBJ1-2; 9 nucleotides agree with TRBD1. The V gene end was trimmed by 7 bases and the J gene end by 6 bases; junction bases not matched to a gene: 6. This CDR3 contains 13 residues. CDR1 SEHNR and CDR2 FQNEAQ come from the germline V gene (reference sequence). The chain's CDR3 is CASNLDRGNGYTF. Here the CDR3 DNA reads TGTGCCAGCAACCTGGACAGGGGAAATGGCTACACCTTC.

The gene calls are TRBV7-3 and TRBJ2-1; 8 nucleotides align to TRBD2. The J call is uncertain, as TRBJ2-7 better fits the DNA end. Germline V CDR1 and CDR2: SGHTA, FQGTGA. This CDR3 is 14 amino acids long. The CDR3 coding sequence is TGTGCCAGCAGCCGGGGACTAGTCTACAATGAGCAGTACTTC. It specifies CASSRGLVYNEQYF.

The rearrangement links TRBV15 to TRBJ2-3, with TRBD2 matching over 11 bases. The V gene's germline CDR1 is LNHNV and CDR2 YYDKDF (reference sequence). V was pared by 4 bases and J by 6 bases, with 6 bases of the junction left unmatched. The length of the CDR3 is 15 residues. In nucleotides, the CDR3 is TGTGCCACCAGCACCCTAGCGGGGGGCAGTGATACGCAGTATTTT. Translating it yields CATSTLAGGSDTQYF.

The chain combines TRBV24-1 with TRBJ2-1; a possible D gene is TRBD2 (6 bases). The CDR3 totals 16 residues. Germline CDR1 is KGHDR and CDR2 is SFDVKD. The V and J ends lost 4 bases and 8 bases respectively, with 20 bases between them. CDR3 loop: CATSDLGPMGGDEQFF. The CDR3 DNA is TGTGCCACCAGTGACCTCGGACCAATGGGAGGCGATGAGCAGTTCTTC.

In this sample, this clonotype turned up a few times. This CDR3 reads CASSRIGTGGADEKLFF. The CDR3 DNA is TGCGCCAGCAGCCGGATTGGAACAGGGGGCGCGGATGAAAAACTGTTTTTT. The chain joins TRBV5-1 to TRBJ1-4, with 9 bases identical to TRBD1. V was pared by 4 bases and J by 6 bases, with 13 bases of the junction left unmatched. Germline V gene lookup returns CDR1 SGHRS and CDR2 YFSETQ. CDR3 size: 17 residues.

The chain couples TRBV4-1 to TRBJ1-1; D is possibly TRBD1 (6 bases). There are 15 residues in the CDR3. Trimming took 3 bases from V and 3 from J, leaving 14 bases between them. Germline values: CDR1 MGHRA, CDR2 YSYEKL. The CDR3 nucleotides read TGCGCCAGCAGCCACGAACAGGGAGGGTACACTGAAGCTTTCTTT. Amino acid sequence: CASSHEQGGYTEAFF.

The CDR3 protein is CASSYTGQGFYEQYV. CDR3 in DNA: TGTGCCAGCAGTTACACGGGACAGGGGTTCTACGAGCAGTACGTC. The gene calls are TRBV6-2 or TRBV6-3 and TRBJ2-7, with 10 bases fitting TRBD1. The CDR3 runs 15 residues. V trimming: 2 bases; J trimming: 3 bases; junction bases outside the gene matches: 4. The germline V gene encodes CDR1 MNHEY and CDR2 SVGEGT.

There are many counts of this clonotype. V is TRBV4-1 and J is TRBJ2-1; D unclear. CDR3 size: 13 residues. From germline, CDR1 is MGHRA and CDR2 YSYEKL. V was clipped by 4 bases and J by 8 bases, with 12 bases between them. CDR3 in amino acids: CASSLNPEDEQFF. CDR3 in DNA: TGCGCCAGCAGCCTAAACCCCGAGGATGAGCAGTTCTTC.

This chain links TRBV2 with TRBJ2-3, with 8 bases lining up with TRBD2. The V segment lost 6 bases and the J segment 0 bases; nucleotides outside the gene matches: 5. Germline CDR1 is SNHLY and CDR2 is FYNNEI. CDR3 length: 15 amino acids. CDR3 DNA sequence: TGTGCCAGCAGCATTGCTAGCGGGAGCACAGATACGCAGTATTTT. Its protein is CASSIASGSTDTQYF.

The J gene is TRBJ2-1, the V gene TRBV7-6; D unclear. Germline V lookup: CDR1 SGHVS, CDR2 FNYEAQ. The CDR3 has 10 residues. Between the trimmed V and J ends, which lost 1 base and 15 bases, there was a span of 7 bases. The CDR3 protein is CASSLVDWFF. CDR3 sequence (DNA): TGTGCCAGCAGCTTAGTCGACTGGTTCTTC.

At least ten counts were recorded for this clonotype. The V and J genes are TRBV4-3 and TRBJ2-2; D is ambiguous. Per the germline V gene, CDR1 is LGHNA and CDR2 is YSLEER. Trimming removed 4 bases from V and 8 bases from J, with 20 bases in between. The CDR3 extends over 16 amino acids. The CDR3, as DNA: TGCGCCAGCAGCCGCCTAAGGGTTCCTTTTGAGGGGGAGCTGTTTTTT. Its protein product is CASSRLRVPFEGELFF.

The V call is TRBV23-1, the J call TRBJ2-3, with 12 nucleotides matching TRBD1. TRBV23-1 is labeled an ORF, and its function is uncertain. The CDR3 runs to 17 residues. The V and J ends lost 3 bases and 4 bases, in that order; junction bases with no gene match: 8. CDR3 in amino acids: CASSHFVGQGAADTQYF. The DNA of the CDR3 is TGCGCCAGCAGTCATTTCGTGGGACAGGGGGCAGCAGATACGCAGTATTTT.